Here is one T cell receptor beta chain with its context. V gave up 5 bases and J gave up 8 bases, with 16 bases separating them. The germline gives CDR1 SGHVS, CDR2 FQNEAQ. This CDR3 is 14 amino acids long. Method: immunoSEQ multiplex PCR; TCRdb's copy keeps in-frame clones and lacks some. This table holds roughly 2.1 million clones, 93% found once. This sample stems from a study of shared clonotypes between healthy human individuals. Naive CD8 cells were CD45RO-negative, positively selected for CCR7, excluding terminally differentiated effector memory CD45RA+ cells. The TCR originated in a man aged 18-30 years in good health. Some clones in this sample may be carry-over from other donors' samples. Sequencing was carried out using naive CD8+ T cells from PBMCs. The J gene is TRBJ2-1, the V gene TRBV7-8; D is possibly TRBD1 or TRBD2 (5 bases each). CDR3 protein: CASSRRDLDDEQFF. The DNA for the CDR3 is TGTGCCAGCAGCAGAAGGGACCTAGACGATGAGCAGTTCTTC.